One sample yielded the 17 T cell receptor beta chains listed below, sequenced in a study of T cells in Graves' hyperthyroidism and ophthalmopathy. Template material for amplifying TCR beta CDR3 regions consisted of RNA transcripts. The HTBI primer set drove a first-round RT-PCR of the TCR CDR3. TCRdb re-called the multiplex PCR reads with MiXCR, one entry per CDR3 protein. The sample lists a few hundred thousand distinct CDR3 sequences; around 21% were seen once. What was sequenced was blood. These receptors were collected from a man aged 18 to 30 with Graves' hyperthyroidism.

The table lists this clonotype with a few counts. This chain links TRBV29-1 with TRBJ2-7; no clear D. This CDR3 comprises 8 residues. The V end was cut by 4 bases, the J end by 7 bases, with 2 bases between. The germline V gene has CDR1 SQVTM and CDR2 ANQGSEA. CDR3 sequence reads: CSVGEQYF. The DNA for the CDR3 is TGCAGCGTTGGTGAGCAGTACTTC.

This clonotype was seen only a few times. V is TRBV2 and J is TRBJ2-1; D is possibly TRBD1 or TRBD2 (5 bases each). Germline V lookup: CDR1 SNHLY, CDR2 FYNNEI. The CDR3 spans 12 residues. Trimming shortened V by 4 bases and J by 6 bases, and 7 bases separated the two germline ends. The CDR3 DNA reads as TGTGCCAGCAGTGGGGGGAGCAATGAGCAGTTCTTC. Protein sequence: CASSGGSNEQFF.

V gene TRBV12-3 or TRBV12-4 combines with J gene TRBJ2-7, with TRBD2 identical over 16 bases. The CDR3 contains 19 residues. The V segment lost 3 bases and the J segment 0 bases; nucleotides outside the gene matches: 8. This chain's CDR3 is CASSFSLGTSGRASYEQYF. CDR3 nucleotides: TGTGCCAGCAGTTTTAGCTTGGGGACTAGCGGGAGGGCCTCCTACGAGCAGTACTTC.

This clonotype was detected ten times or more. This chain uses TRBV12-3 or TRBV12-4 with TRBJ2-5, with TRBD1 matching 7 bases. V was pared by 7 bases and J by 4 bases, with 9 bases of the junction left unmatched. The CDR3 is 14 amino acids. Written as DNA, the CDR3 is TGTGCCAGCATGCCCGGGACAGAAGGAGAGACCCAGTACTTC. It codes for CASMPGTEGETQYF.

Regarding this clonotype: A much larger clone is a single base away; this may be a read error. The rearrangement joins TRBV13 to TRBJ2-7; weak D call: TRBD2 (6 bases). CDR3 length: 16 residues. The germline CDR1 and CDR2 sequences are PRHDT and FYEKMQ (reference sequence). Trimming took off 5 bases at V and 5 bases at J, with 22 bases between the two ends. The CDR3 is CASSARGTPQGDEQYF. The DNA for the CDR3 is TGTGCCAGCAGCGCCCGGGGGACCCCTCAAGGCGACGAGCAGTACTTC.

The table lists this clonotype with many counts. This sequence joins TRBV6-5 and TRBJ2-7; 10 nucleotides match TRBD2. The CDR3 totals 16 residues. The ends lost 4 bases at V and 3 bases at J; junction bases unmatched: 9. Germline V CDR1 and CDR2: MNHEY, SVGAGI. This CDR3 reads CASSSFSGGPDYEQYF. CDR3 in DNA: TGTGCCAGCAGTTCGTTTAGCGGGGGGCCCGACTACGAGCAGTACTTC.

This clonotype was counted at least ten times. The V call is TRBV5-1, the J call TRBJ2-5; D possibly corresponds to TRBD1 (5 bases). Germline loops: CDR1 SGHRS, CDR2 YFSETQ. The CDR3 consists of 18 residues. V was clipped by 1 base and J by 3 bases, with 22 bases between them. The CDR3 region has the DNA TGCGCCAGCAGCTTGAACTGGGCAGGGCAGCCTCAAAAAGAGACCCAGTACTTC. Translated: CASSLNWAGQPQKETQYF.

This clonotype was detected many times. The chain combines TRBV9 with TRBJ1-2, with 7 bases that match TRBD1. This CDR3 has 14 amino acids. Germline assignment: CDR1 SGDLS and CDR2 YYNGEE. The ends lost 3 bases at V and 2 bases at J; junction bases unmatched: 4. In DNA, the CDR3 is TGTGCCAGCAGCGGACGACAGGGCAACTATGGCTACACCTTC. Amino acids: CASSGRQGNYGYTF.

This clonotype was seen at least ten times. This chain uses TRBV29-1 with TRBJ1-2; no clear D. V was shortened by 6 bases and J by 6 bases, with 11 bases between the two germline ends. CDR1 is SQVTM and CDR2 is ANQGSEA in the germline V gene. The CDR3 sequence is 11 residues long. CDR3 residues: CSVLGRDGYTF. CDR3 bases: TGCAGCGTCCTCGGTCGGGATGGCTACACCTTC. Complete variable domain (other parts from reference TRBV29-1 and TRBJ1-2): SAVISQKPSRDICQRGTSLTIQCQVDSQVTMMFWYRQQPGQSLTLIATANQGSEATYESGFVIDKFPISRPNLTFSTLTVSNMSPEDSSIYLCSVLGRDGYTFGSGTRLTVV.

This clonotype was seen at least ten times. The rearrangement joins TRBV7-2 to TRBJ2-5; 7 positions match TRBD1. In germline, CDR1 is SGHTA, CDR2 FQGNSA. The CDR3 loop spans 16 amino acids. V trimming: 3 bases; J trimming: 0 bases; junction bases outside the gene matches: 7. This chain's CDR3 is CASSFWDRAYQETQYF. CDR3 in DNA: TGTGCCAGCAGCTTCTGGGACAGAGCTTACCAAGAGACCCAGTACTTC.

This clonotype was counted only a few times. This chain links TRBV19 with TRBJ2-2, with D maybe TRBD2 (5 bases). With 3 bases removed from V and 8 bases from J, the gap between germline ends came to 7 bases. Germline CDR1 reads LNHDA; CDR2 reads SQIVND (reference sequence). This CDR3 has 12 residues. CDR3: CASSMGVGELFF. CDR3 nucleotides: TGTGCCAGTAGTATGGGAGTGGGGGAGCTGTTTTTT. Drawing the rest from reference TRBV19 and TRBJ2-2, the complete variable domain is DGGITQSPKYLFRKEGQNVTLSCEQNLNHDAMYWYRQDPGQGLRLIYYSQIVNDFQKGDIAEGYSVSREKKESFPLTVTSAQKNPTAFYLCASSMGVGELFFGEGSRLTVL.

This clonotype was recorded at least ten times. The chain is built from TRBV6-1 and TRBJ2-5; D unclear. The CDR3 extends over 15 amino acids. Germline V gene sequence: CDR1 MNHNS, CDR2 SASEGT. V shed 5 bases and J shed 2 bases, with 15 bases lying between them. In nucleotides, the CDR3 is TGTGCCAGCAGTCCTGGACCTGCCCCACAAGAGACCCAGTACTTC. Protein sequence: CASSPGPAPQETQYF.

Turning to this clonotype: A junction end diverges from the germline sequence, so it may reflect a read error. The genes are TRBV10-3 and TRBJ1-1; D gene uncertain. CDR1 and CDR2 from the germline V gene are ENHRY and SYGVKD. This CDR3 is 15 amino acids long. The CDR3 loop reads CAISGSVIMNTDAFF. CDR3 nucleotide sequence: TGTGCCATCAGTGGATCAGTAATCATGAACACTGATGCTTTCTTT.

This clonotype was counted ten times or more. CDR3 sequence (DNA): TGTGCCAGCAGCTTGGGACAGGGAATTGACACTGAAGCTTTCTTT. It encodes CASSLGQGIDTEAFF. The chain carries TRBV11-2 and TRBJ1-1; 9 positions match TRBD1. Per the germline V gene, CDR1 is SGHAT and CDR2 is FQNNGV. The V and J ends lost 3 bases and 3 bases, in that order; junction bases with no gene match: 5. The CDR3 extends over 15 amino acids.

Many counts were recorded for this clonotype. V gene TRBV11-1 combines with J gene TRBJ1-1, with D possibly being TRBD1 (5 bases). Trimming pared 4 bases from V and 5 bases from J, leaving 20 bases between. CDR1 is SGHAT, CDR2 FQDESV, per germline (reference sequence). This CDR3 has 16 amino acids. The CDR3 protein is CASSSSRAGRATEAFF. In DNA, the CDR3 is TGTGCCAGCAGCTCATCCCGGGCAGGGCGAGCAACTGAAGCTTTCTTT.

This clonotype was recorded a few times. The chain couples TRBV30 to TRBJ2-5; either TRBD1 or TRBD2 may fit D (5 bases each). Trimming left V 0 bases short and J 4 bases short, with 9 bases between. This CDR3 region has 13 residues. Germline loops: CDR1 GTSNPN, CDR2 SVGIG (reference sequence). CDR3 region: CAWSVTGRETQYF. The CDR3 coding sequence is TGTGCCTGGAGTGTAACGGGACGAGAGACCCAGTACTTC.

As regards this clonotype: A read error may be the cause here, since a much bigger clone is one base away. The gene calls are TRBV6-5 and TRBJ2-7; a possible D gene is TRBD2 (6 bases). CDR1 is MNHEY, CDR2 SVGAGI, per germline. The CDR3 has 16 amino acids. The CDR3 DNA is TGTGCCAGCAGTTACTCGATTTGGGGTGCGGGATACGAGCAGTGCTTC. Amino acid sequence: CASSYSIWGAGYEQCF.